One sample yielded the 26 T cell receptor beta chains listed below, sequenced in a study of T cells in Graves' hyperthyroidism and ophthalmopathy. TCR beta CDR3 regions were amplified from RNA transcripts. Using the HTBI primer set, a first-round RT-PCR was run on the TCR CDR3. Each CDR3 protein gets one entry after TCRdb re-called the multiplex PCR reads with MiXCR. The table records approximately 590,000 distinct CDR3 sequences, roughly 46% of them present only once. Sequenced material: peripheral blood or thyroid tissue (not recorded which). All receptors come from a woman under 30 with Graves' hyperthyroidism.

In the case of this clonotype: It may be a read error: a sequence one base away is much more abundant. This chain links TRBV7-6 with TRBJ1-2; D gene ambiguous. Germline values: CDR1 SGHVS, CDR2 FNYEAQ. This CDR3 is 12 amino acids long. CDR3 region: CASSSEDYGCTF. The CDR3 DNA follows: TGTGCCAGCAGCTCGGAGGACTATGGCTGCACCTTC. Based on the CDR3 plus reference TRBV7-6 and TRBJ1-2, the full variable domain is GAGVSQSPRYKVTKRGQDVALRCDPISGHVSLYWYRQALGQGPEFLTYFNYEAQQDKSGLPNDRFSAERPEGSISTLTIQRTEQRDSAMYRCASSSEDYGCTFGSGTRLTVV.

This clonotype was counted at least ten times. This chain uses TRBV2 with TRBJ1-6; D remains ambiguous. The CDR3 is made up of 16 amino acids. Germline V gene data show CDR1 as SNHLY and CDR2 as FYNNEI. The V end was cut by 0 bases, the J end by 5 bases, with 11 bases between. CDR3 region: CASSEAQEGNNSPLHF. The CDR3 DNA reads as TGTGCCAGCAGTGAAGCGCAGGAGGGAAATAATTCACCCCTCCACTTT.

This clonotype was counted many times. The rearrangement joins TRBV9 to TRBJ1-6; no reliable D call. From germline, CDR1 is SGDLS and CDR2 YYNGEE. V lost 3 bases to trimming and J lost 3 bases, with 7 bases between them. The CDR3 has 14 residues. The CDR3 DNA reads as TGTGCCAGCAGCGGTGACAACTATAATTCACCCCTCCACTTT. This gives the protein CASSGDNYNSPLHF.

The sample holds a few counts of this clonotype. The V and J genes are TRBV7-2 and TRBJ2-2, with D unresolved. V lost 4 bases to trimming and J lost 2 bases, with 14 bases between them. The CDR3 runs to 16 residues. Germline CDR1 reads SGHTA; CDR2 reads FQGNSA. The CDR3 loop reads CASSSVRTANTGELFF. Here the CDR3 DNA reads TGTGCCAGCAGCTCCGTCCGGACGGCAAACACCGGGGAGCTGTTTTTT.

To note about this clonotype: This could be a read error, since a much larger clone is one nucleotide away. The CDR3 does not close with the conserved phenylalanine or tryptophan, likely indicating a read error. For the CDR3, the DNA is TGTGCCAGCAGCTTAGAGGGGATCTACGAGCAGTACTGC. Protein sequence: CASSLEGIYEQYC. The rearrangement uses TRBV13 and TRBJ2-7; D is possibly TRBD1 (5 bases). Germline V CDR1 and CDR2: PRHDT, FYEKMQ (reference sequence). The CDR3 totals 13 residues. V dropped 1 base and J dropped 3 bases, with 7 bases sitting between them.

The chain recombines TRBV7-9 with TRBJ1-2; D call uncertain. From germline, CDR1 is SEHNR and CDR2 FQNEAQ (reference sequence). Deletions cut 5 bases from V and 6 bases from J, with 16 bases between. The CDR3 extends over 14 amino acids. CDR3 nucleotides: TGTGCCAGCAGCCTCGCCGCCTTTCGGGATGGCTACACCTTC. Its translation is CASSLAAFRDGYTF.

This chain joins TRBV11-2 and TRBJ1-5; 7 bases are a match to TRBD1. V gave up 5 bases and J gave up 3 bases; unmatched junction bases: 7. CDR3 length equals 15 residues. Germline V gene lookup returns CDR1 SGHAT and CDR2 FQNNGV. The CDR3 protein is CASSTIQGYNQPQHF. The CDR3, as DNA: TGTGCCAGCAGCACCATACAGGGGTACAATCAGCCCCAGCATTTT.

The chain is built from TRBV2 and TRBJ1-3, with D possibly being TRBD1 (5 bases). CDR1 and CDR2 from the germline V gene are SNHLY and FYNNEI. The CDR3 extends over 12 amino acids. Trimming took off 6 bases at V and 7 bases at J, with 10 bases between the two ends. CDR3 protein: CASRDTGNTIYF. For the CDR3, the DNA is TGTGCCAGCAGGGACACGGGGAACACCATATATTTT.

The rearrangement joins TRBV5-1 to TRBJ2-7; 12 bases fit TRBD2. The CDR3 covers 15 residues. Trimming took 4 bases from V and 3 from J; bases not matched to a gene: 5. Germline V gene sequence: CDR1 SGHRS, CDR2 YFSETQ. The chain's CDR3 is CASSRTSGVHYEQYF. The CDR3 region has the DNA TGCGCCAGCAGCCGGACTAGCGGGGTACACTACGAGCAGTACTTC.

This clonotype was counted only a few times. The chain couples TRBV20-1 to TRBJ1-2; the match to TRBD1 covers 10 bases. This CDR3 has 14 amino acids. CDR1 DFQATT and CDR2 SNEGSKA come from the germline V gene (reference sequence). V was pared by 1 base and J by 8 bases, with 7 bases of the junction left unmatched. The CDR3 nucleotides are TGCAGTGCTAGAGCGACAGGGGGCGAAACGGGCTACACCTTC. This codes for CSARATGGETGYTF.

The CDR3 DNA reads as TGTGCCAGCAGCCATCGACAGGTCTATGGCTACACCTTC. Encoded protein: CASSHRQVYGYTF. The chain joins TRBV9 to TRBJ1-2, with D possibly being TRBD1 (6 bases). The CDR3 runs to 13 residues. V lost 4 bases and J lost 4, with 11 bases in between. Germline assignment: CDR1 SGDLS and CDR2 YYNGEE.

As DNA, the CDR3 is TGTGCCAGCAGTTACGGCTTCGGACTGACTTTC. This gives the protein CASSYGFGLTF. The chain carries TRBV6-6 and TRBJ2-6; D is undetermined. Trimming stripped 2 bases from V and 16 bases from J, with 9 bases between. Germline CDR1 is MNHNY and CDR2 is SVGAGI (reference sequence). CDR3 length: 11 residues.

This clonotype was picked up many times. The rearrangement joins TRBV10-3 to TRBJ2-7, with D unresolved. The CDR3 runs 12 residues. Germline V gene data show CDR1 as ENHRY and CDR2 as SYGVKD. V dropped 6 bases and J dropped 0 bases, with 6 bases sitting between them. The chain's CDR3 is CAISENSYEQYF. The CDR3 coding sequence is TGTGCCATCAGCGAGAACTCCTACGAGCAGTACTTC.

The sample holds many counts of this clonotype. The V gene is TRBV7-2, the J gene TRBJ1-2; TRBD1 might be the D (5 bases). The V end was cut by 1 base, the J end by 4 bases, with 10 bases between. This CDR3 region has 14 residues. CDR1 is SGHTA, CDR2 FQGNSA, per germline. The DNA of the CDR3 is TGTGCCAGCAGCTTAGAGCAGGGCACCTATGGCTACACCTTC. Protein product: CASSLEQGTYGYTF.

In this sample, this clonotype turned up once. The chain employs TRBV12-3 or TRBV12-4 and TRBJ1-1; D is ambiguous. The ends were cut back, 3 bases at V and 7 bases at J, with 15 bases in the middle. The CDR3 totals 14 residues. The CDR3 spells CASSFQYTRGEAFF. The CDR3, as DNA: TGTGCCAGCAGTTTTCAGTACACTCGGGGTGAAGCTTTCTTT.

The chain combines TRBV11-2 with TRBJ1-1; no firm D call. The germline V and J ends were trimmed by 5 bases and 6 bases, with 13 bases remaining between them. CDR3 length: 13 amino acids. Germline V gene lookup returns CDR1 SGHAT and CDR2 FQNNGV. The CDR3 DNA is TGTGCCAGCAGCCCCCCGGGCGGCCCTGAAGCTTTCTTT. Amino acid sequence: CASSPPGGPEAFF.

This clonotype was observed a few times. The chain couples TRBV12-3 or TRBV12-4 to TRBJ2-5; D uncertain. The germline V and J ends were trimmed by 6 bases and 1 base, with 6 bases remaining between them. The CDR3 length is 12 residues. The CDR3 bases are TGTGCCAGCAGAGGAACCCAAGAGACCCAGTACTTC. Translation: CASRGTQETQYF.

A word on this clonotype: Germline is not matched at one junction end, which may reflect a read error. The rearrangement links TRBV25-1 to TRBJ1-5; TRBD1 matches 11 bases. From germline, CDR1 is MGHDK and CDR2 SYGVNS. The CDR3 totals 16 residues. The CDR3 region has the DNA TGCGCCAGCAGCAGCGGGACAGGGGGAGGAAATCAGCCCCAGCATTTT. As protein: CASSSGTGGGNQPQHF.

This clonotype showed up many times. This sequence joins TRBV29-1 and TRBJ1-1; D gene ambiguous. Trimming took 1 base from V and 0 from J, leaving 6 bases between them. The CDR3 contains 13 residues. CDR1 is SQVTM, CDR2 ANQGSEA, per germline. The CDR3, as DNA: TGCAGCGTTGAAGTGCAGGTGAACACTGAAGCTTTCTTT. Amino acids: CSVEVQVNTEAFF.

This clonotype was detected ten times or more. A read error may account for a junction end that differs from germline. J is TRBJ1-6 and V is TRBV5-1; 9 nucleotides agree with TRBD1. CDR3 length equals 14 residues. Germline loops: CDR1 SGHRS, CDR2 YFSETQ. The CDR3 DNA sequence: TGTGCCAGCAGCCTCGGACAGGGGAATTCACCCCTCCACTTT. Its protein is CASSLGQGNSPLHF.

The V gene is TRBV20-1, the J gene TRBJ1-6; possibly TRBD1 for D (6 bases). Trimming cost V 6 bases and J 8 bases, with 17 bases left between them. There are 14 residues in the CDR3. CDR1 DFQATT and CDR2 SNEGSKA come from the germline V gene (reference sequence). DNA for the CDR3: TGCAGTGCGGAGGGGGACGGGGGGTATTCACCCCTCCACTTT. Amino acid sequence: CSAEGDGGYSPLHF.

Only a few counts were recorded for this clonotype. The chain is built from TRBV7-8 and TRBJ1-2; D remains ambiguous. Germline CDR1 SGHVS, CDR2 FQNEAQ. The V and J ends lost 5 bases and 4 bases respectively, with 17 bases between them. The CDR3 sequence is 15 residues long. The CDR3 protein is CASSPQLLPIYGYTF. The CDR3 DNA follows: TGTGCCAGCAGCCCGCAACTTCTACCCATCTATGGCTACACCTTC.

In the case of this clonotype: Without the conserved terminal phenylalanine or tryptophan, this CDR3 likely stems from a read error. Because the CDR3's place on the DNA is in doubt, the DNA is left out and the CDR3 is given as listed by TCRdb. The J gene is TRBJ1-4, the V gene TRBV15. Ends included, the CDR3 has 11 residues. CDR1 and CDR2 from the germline V gene are LNHNV and YYDKDF (reference sequence). The CDR3 loop is CATSRDGLGVP.

The rearrangement uses TRBV19 and TRBJ1-1; the D gene is possibly TRBD1 (5 bases). V lost 8 bases and J 7 bases, leaving 20 bases between the germline ends. Per the germline V gene, CDR1 is LNHDA and CDR2 is SQIVND (reference sequence). CDR3 length: 14 residues. CDR3: CASRQGEATNEAFF. CDR3 DNA sequence: TGTGCCAGTCGTCAGGGAGAGGCAACTAATGAAGCTTTCTTT.

V usage is TRBV7-2 and J usage is TRBJ2-7, with D tentatively TRBD2 (6 bases). The V end was cut by 2 bases, the J end by 3 bases, with 14 bases between. CDR3 length equals 15 residues. The germline gives CDR1 SGHTA, CDR2 FQGNSA. The CDR3 here is CASSLTGVSSYEQYF. Written as DNA, the CDR3 is TGTGCCAGCAGCTTAACGGGAGTTTCGAGCTACGAGCAGTACTTC.

The chain joins TRBV6-5 to TRBJ1-4, with 8 positions matching TRBD1. The CDR3 consists of 14 residues. Germline trimming cut 7 bases from V and 4 bases from J; bases unmatched to any gene: 5. Germline CDR1 is MNHEY and CDR2 is SVGAGI. In DNA form, the CDR3 reads TGTGCCAGCATGCGTGGACAGGGTAATGAAAAACTGTTTTTT. Translated, it gives CASMRGQGNEKLFF.